This is a list of T cell receptor beta chains from one sample in a study of T cell repertoires and HLA-DP antigens. Clones were read by immunoSEQ multiplex PCR, and TCRdb kept only the in-frame ones, dropping some. The sample contains approximately 90,000 clones, about 89% of which appear only once. These receptors' targets are unknown. Sequencing was performed on CD4+ T cells from PBMCs. The receptors originated from a man in his forties or fifties in good health and CMV-seronegative. The CDR3 runs from the conserved cysteine through the conserved F or W. A D gene is named only where the DNA matches it firmly. For some rows the clone size is stated as once, few or many, or as a class when expanded; others skip it.

-	-	TRBV28	TRBJ1-6	TGTGCCAGCAGTTCGGTGACGATTTTTGATTCACCCCTCCACTTT	CASSSVTIFDSPLHF
-	-	TRBV5-6	TRBJ2-1	TGTGCCAGCAGCATCAGTGGGGTCACGGTCTACAATGAGCAGTTCTTC	CASSISGVTVYNEQFF
TRBD2	once	TRBV28	TRBJ2-5	TGTGCCAGCGGATTAGCGGGAGTTGTACGAGAGACCCAGTACTTC	CASGLAGVVRETQYF
TRBD1	few	TRBV11-2	TRBJ2-3	TGTGCCAGCAGCTTAGACAGGGGGACAGATACGCAGTATTTT	CASSLDRGTDTQYF
-	-	TRBV5-1	TRBJ2-6	TGCGCCAGCACCCCGAGGGAACTTCCGCCCTCTGGGGCCAACGTCCTGACTTTC	CASTPRELPPSGANVLTF
TRBD2	once	TRBV28	TRBJ2-3	TGTGCCAGCAGTGCGCTAGCGGGGGGCACAGATACGCAGTATTTT	CASSALAGGTDTQYF
TRBD1	-	TRBV28	TRBJ1-5	TGTGCCAGCAGTTTGAGCCAGGGGGCTAATCAGCCCCAGCATTTT	CASSLSQGANQPQHF
-	-	TRBV6-5	TRBJ2-7	TGTGCCAGCAGTCAAGACCCGGGACGGACCTACGAGCAGTACTTC	CASSQDPGRTYEQYF
TRBD1	few	TRBV5-1	TRBJ1-5	TGCGCCAGCAGGGAGACAGGGATTAGCAATCAGCCCCAGCATTTT	CASRETGISNQPQHF
-	-	TRBV5-6	TRBJ1-4	TGTGCCAGCAGCTTTAATATTAACCTGAATGAAAAACTGTTTTTT	CASSFNINLNEKLFF
-	-	TRBV9	TRBJ2-7	TGTGCCAGCAGCGTAGGGGCAGGTAGAGAGCAGTACTTC	CASSVGAGREQYF
-	-	TRBV19	TRBJ2-5	TGTGCCAGTAGTATCATTTATAGGGACCAAGAGACCCAGTACTTC	CASSIIYRDQETQYF
-	-	TRBV12-5	TRBJ1-1	TGTGCTAGTGGTTTGGTCCCGGGGGTTATGAACACTGAAGCTTTCTTT	CASGLVPGVMNTEAFF
-	-	TRBV9	TRBJ2-3	TGTGCCAGCAGCGTAGGGGGCACAGATACGCAGTATTTT	CASSVGGTDTQYF
-	-	TRBV6-5	TRBJ2-2	TGTGCCAGCAGTCCCCGGTGGAACACCGGGGAGCTGTTTTTT	CASSPRWNTGELFF
-	once	TRBV18	TRBJ2-2	TGTGCCAGCTCACCACCGAGTCAGGGTTACACCGGGGAGCTGTTTTTT	CASSPPSQGYTGELFF
-	-	TRBV19	TRBJ2-6	TGTGCCAGTAGTCCAGGGGTAGATAGGTCTGGGGCCAACGTCCTGACTTTC	CASSPGVDRSGANVLTF
TRBD2	-	TRBV5-1	TRBJ2-3	TGCGCCAGCAGCAAGACTAGCGGGGGGGTTGCAGATACGCAGTATTTT	CASSKTSGGVADTQYF
-	-	TRBV18	TRBJ2-5	TGTGCCAGCTCACCAGCTCCCCCGCTACAAGAGACCCAGTACTTC	CASSPAPPLQETQYF
-	-	TRBV19	TRBJ2-3	TGTGCCAGTAGTATCTTAGGGGATACGCAGTATTTT	CASSILGDTQYF